This T cell receptor (beta chain) was sequenced during a study of spatial heterogeneity in lung cancer. Study conclusions and caveats: The number of expanded tumor alpha and beta chains correlated with mutation number.

This clonotype was counted at least ten times. Its specificity is unknown. MiXCR, run by TCRdb on the 5' RACE reads, gives a single entry per CDR3 protein. Counted here are roughly 5,300 distinct CDR3 sequences, about 8.4% occurring once; the ten biggest clones make up 32%. The time point here: sample taken at primary tumor resection. The sequence was obtained from a female donor with early-stage non-small cell lung cancer. Sequenced material: lung tumor tissue, taken at surgery.

CDR3 nucleotide sequence: TGTGCCAGCAGTTTGAAAGGGTCCCACACCGGGGAGCTGTTTTTT. Translated, it gives CASSLKGSHTGELFF. The chain is built from TRBV12-3 or TRBV12-4 and TRBJ2-2; D is undetermined. This CDR3 has 15 residues. V dropped 3 bases and J dropped 3 bases, with 11 bases sitting between them.